This entry concerns a single T cell receptor (beta chain). Antigen specificity is unknown. Extraction and reverse transcription of RNA yielded cDNA as the sequencing template. Profiled with immunoSEQ multiplex PCR; TCRdb holds only in-frame clones, not every one. The sample carries 200,000 to 250,000 clones, more than 30% recorded once. Treatment noted: oral pan-JAK inhibitor, 5-10 mg twice daily. This sample was taken from a study of CD8+ T cells in alopecia areata. About the study: For the treated group, dosing was oral tofacitinib at 5 to 10 mg twice daily. Points from the study as a whole: With just one nonresponder, it is still uncertain whether baseline CD8+ expansion relates to response. Scalp samples also yield sequences from resident alphabeta T cells of normal skin.

The source is a human donor with alopecia areata. The sample in question was CD4+ T cells sorted from blood, obtained between weeks 30 and 35, from a patient treated with tofacitinib.

CDR3 bases: TGTGCCAGCAGCAAACAGACTAATGAAAAACTGTTTTTT. Its translation: CASSKQTNEKLFF. The chain recombines TRBV5-4 with TRBJ1-4; no reliable D call. With 4 bases removed from V and 2 bases from J, the gap between germline ends came to 6 bases. The CDR3 is 13 residues long. Germline loops: CDR1 SGHNT, CDR2 YYREEE (reference sequence).